This is a list of T cell receptor beta chains from one sample in a study of CD8+ T cells in alopecia areata. Sequenced by immunoSEQ multiplex PCR; TCRdb stores in-frame clones only, minus some. The sample includes around 7,400 clones, about 66% of them seen just once. The sequencing here drew on skin, taken at week 0. Receptors were obtained from a human donor with alopecia areata. Both conserved end residues are part of each CDR3. A D gene is named only where the DNA matches it firmly. Expanded clones get a size class; other rows say once, few or many, or leave the size out.

>15|TRBD2|TRBJ2-1|NA|TRBV5-6
CASSPSGTSHNEQFF
TGTGCCAGCAGCCCCTCCGGGACTAGTCACAATGAGCAGTTCTTC
>14|NA|TRBJ1-1|once|TRBV6-5
CASNPPWGGTEAFF
TGTGCCAGCAACCCTCCGTGGGGGGGCACTGAAGCTTTCTTT
>14|TRBD1|TRBJ2-2|NA|TRBV29-1
CSVRLTGDTGELFF
TGCAGCGTTCGCCTGACAGGGGATACCGGGGAGCTGTTTTTT
>12|NA|TRBJ2-1|NA|TRBV7-3
CASSETAHEQFF
TGTGCCAGCAGCGAAACAGCCCATGAGCAGTTCTTC
>14|NA|TRBJ1-1|NA|TRBV6-1
CASSEGRGWTEAFF
TGTGCCAGCAGTGAAGGCAGGGGATGGACTGAAGCTTTCTTT
>13|NA|TRBJ1-1|NA|TRBV7-3
CASSLGQNTEAFF
TGTGCCAGCAGCTTGGGACAGAACACTGAAGCTTTCTTT
>11|NA|TRBJ2-5|NA|TRBV20-1
CSARHGETQYF
TGCAGTGCTAGACATGGAGAGACCCAGTACTTC
>15|NA|TRBJ2-7|medium-sized|TRBV7-3
CASSLNGGDRAEQYF
TGTGCCAGCAGCTTAAACGGGGGCGATCGGGCCGAGCAGTACTTC
>13|NA|TRBJ1-2|NA|TRBV28
CASGIRDIYGYTF
TGTGCCAGCGGGATCCGGGACATCTATGGCTACACCTTC
>14|NA|TRBJ1-5|NA|TRBV6-5
CASSMYRDNQPQHF
TGTGCCAGCAGTATGTACAGGGACAATCAGCCCCAGCATTTT
>17|NA|TRBJ2-3|NA|TRBV11-2
CASSLDLGGSPTGTQYF
TGTGCCAGCAGCTTAGATCTAGGGGGGAGCCCCACAGGTACGCAGTATTTT
>12|NA|TRBJ2-7|NA|TRBV2
CASTSSSYEQYF
TGTGCCAGCACTAGCAGCTCCTACGAGCAGTACTTC
>14|NA|TRBJ2-7|large|TRBV7-2
CASSLGGRPHEQYF
TGTGCCAGCAGCTTAGGTGGCAGACCCCACGAGCAGTACTTC
>16|NA|TRBJ2-1|few|TRBV7-2
CASSLTAGKAYNEQFF
TGTGCCAGCAGCTTAACTGCGGGAAAGGCTTACAATGAGCAGTTCTTC
>13|NA|TRBJ2-5|NA|TRBV25-1
CASSAGAQETQYF
TGTGCCAGCAGTGCCGGGGCACAAGAGACCCAGTACTTC
>17|TRBD1|TRBJ1-4|NA|TRBV2
CASSGSVTGDLMEKLFF
TGTGCCAGCAGTGGAAGCGTTACAGGGGACCTTATGGAAAAACTGTTTTTT
>15|NA|TRBJ1-6|NA|TRBV11-2
CASSVSSGVGSPLHF
TGTGCCAGCAGCGTCAGCTCAGGGGTCGGATCACCCCTCCACTTT
>15|TRBD1|TRBJ1-1|NA|TRBV11-2
CASSSLTGGFTEAFF
TGTGCCAGCAGCTCCCTGACAGGGGGATTCACTGAAGCTTTCTTT
>16|TRBD2|TRBJ2-3|NA|TRBV6-6
CASEEGRGTSTDTQYF
TGTGCCAGCGAGGAGGGGCGGGGGACTAGCACAGATACGCAGTATTTT
>15|NA|TRBJ2-1|NA|TRBV11-2
CASSLDVVGRNEQFF
TGTGCCAGCAGCTTAGATGTTGTGGGGCGTAATGAGCAGTTCTTC
>14|TRBD1|TRBJ1-2|NA|TRBV18
CASSPRQGDYGYTF
TGTGCCAGCTCACCTCGACAGGGTGACTATGGCTACACCTTC
>12|NA|TRBJ2-5|few|TRBV6-1
CASTESRETQYF
TGTGCCAGCACGGAGTCAAGGGAGACCCAGTACTTC
>13|NA|TRBJ2-7|NA|TRBV6-1
CASSEAETYEQYF
TGTGCCAGCAGTGAGGCAGAAACCTACGAGCAGTACTTC
>14|TRBD1|TRBJ1-2|once|TRBV7-9
CASSLEDRAEGYTF
TGTGCCAGCAGCTTAGAGGACAGGGCGGAGGGCTACACCTTC
>15|NA|TRBJ1-6|once|TRBV30
CAWRRNMGNNSPLHF
TGTGCCTGGAGACGGAATATGGGGAATAATTCACCCCTCCACTTT
>14|NA|TRBJ1-1|NA|TRBV6-5
CASSYSHLGTEAFF
TGTGCCAGCAGTTACTCCCATTTGGGCACTGAAGCTTTCTTT
>15|NA|TRBJ2-2|NA|TRBV9
CASSGDFSNTGELFF
TGTGCCAGCAGCGGAGATTTCTCGAACACCGGGGAGCTGTTTTTT
>15|NA|TRBJ1-2|NA|TRBV11-3
CASSLVAETNYGYTF
TGTGCCAGCAGCTTAGTGGCAGAAACTAACTATGGCTACACCTTC
>14|TRBD2|TRBJ2-5|NA|TRBV15
CATRVAGGPETQYF
TGTGCCACCAGGGTAGCGGGGGGCCCGGAGACCCAGTACTTC
>19|TRBD2|TRBJ2-5|NA|TRBV4-1
CASSQDLPGLAGGQETQYF
TGCGCCAGCAGCCAAGATCTCCCGGGACTAGCGGGGGGACAGGAGACCCAGTACTTC
>15|NA|TRBJ1-4|NA|TRBV5-1
CASSLARGVDEKLFF
TGCGCCAGCAGCTTGGCCCGAGGGGTAGATGAAAAACTGTTTTTT
>16|TRBD1|TRBJ2-2|few|TRBV7-9
CASSPETGGYSGELFF
TGTGCCAGCAGCCCCGAGACAGGGGGCTACTCCGGGGAGCTGTTTTTT
>13|NA|TRBJ2-7|NA|TRBV11-2
CASRPAVSYEQYF
TGTGCCAGCAGGCCAGCTGTCTCCTACGAGCAGTACTTC
>15|NA|TRBJ1-2|NA|TRBV27
CASSLEPTSNYGYTF
TGTGCCAGCAGTTTAGAGCCCACGTCTAACTATGGCTACACCTTC
>11|NA|TRBJ2-7|once|TRBV30
CASEGAYEQYF
TGTGCCTCCGAGGGGGCCTACGAGCAGTACTTC
>13|NA|TRBJ2-1|NA|TRBV10-3
CAISETGGGEQFF
TGTGCCATCAGTGAGACCGGGGGCGGTGAGCAGTTCTTC
>20|NA|TRBJ2-6|few|TRBV12-5
CASGLLKVGGPGSGANVLTF
TGTGCTAGTGGTTTGTTGAAAGTGGGGGGGCCTGGCTCTGGGGCCAACGTCCTGACTTTC
>14|NA|TRBJ2-7|NA|TRBV5-1
CASSLGDYSYEQYF
TGCGCCAGCAGCTTGGGAGACTATAGCTACGAGCAGTACTTC
>14|NA|TRBJ1-1|NA|TRBV29-1
CSVGTAITNTEAFF
TGCAGCGTTGGGACGGCTATTACGAACACTGAAGCTTTCTTT
>14|NA|TRBJ1-2|few|TRBV6-1
CASRARQKIYGYTF
TGTGCCAGCAGGGCTAGACAGAAAATCTATGGCTACACCTTC